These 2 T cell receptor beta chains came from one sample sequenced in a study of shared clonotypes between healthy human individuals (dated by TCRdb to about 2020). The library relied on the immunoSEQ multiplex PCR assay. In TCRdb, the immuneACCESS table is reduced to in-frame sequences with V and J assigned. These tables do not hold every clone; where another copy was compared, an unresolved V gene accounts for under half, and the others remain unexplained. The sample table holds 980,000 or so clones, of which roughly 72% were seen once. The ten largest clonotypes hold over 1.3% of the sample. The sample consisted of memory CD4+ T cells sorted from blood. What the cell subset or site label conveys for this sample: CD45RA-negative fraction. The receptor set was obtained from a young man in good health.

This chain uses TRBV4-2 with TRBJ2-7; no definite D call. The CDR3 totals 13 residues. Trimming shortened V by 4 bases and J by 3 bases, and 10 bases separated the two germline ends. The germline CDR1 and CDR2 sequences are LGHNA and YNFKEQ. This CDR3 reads CASSRRPGYEQYF. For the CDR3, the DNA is TGTGCCAGCAGCCGGCGGCCCGGCTACGAGCAGTACTTC.

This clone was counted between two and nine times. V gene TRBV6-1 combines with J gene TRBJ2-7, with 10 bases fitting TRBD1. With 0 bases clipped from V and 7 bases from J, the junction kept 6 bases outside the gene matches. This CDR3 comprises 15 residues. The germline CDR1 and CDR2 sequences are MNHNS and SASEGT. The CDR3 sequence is CASSEAGQGRREQYF. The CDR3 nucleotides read TGTGCCAGCAGTGAAGCGGGACAGGGGAGAAGGGAGCAGTACTTC.